Following are 8 T cell receptor beta chains from one sample sequenced in a study of blood T cell repertoires in COVID-19. The repertoire was sequenced with immunoSEQ multiplex PCR; TCRdb's copy has only in-frame clones and lacks some. The sample gives about 180,000 clones, 80% to 90% of which show up once; 12% is in the top ten. The sample comprised peripheral blood. These receptors were obtained from a woman older than 75 with COVID-19, enrolled during active disease.

The chain recombines TRBV5-1 with TRBJ2-3, with 12 bases lining up with TRBD2. Germline CDR1 reads SGHRS; CDR2 reads YFSETQ. V trimming: 2 bases; J trimming: 2 bases; junction bases outside the gene matches: 3. The CDR3 length is 16 residues. The CDR3 reads CASSFGLAGLTDTQYF. In DNA form, the CDR3 reads TGCGCCAGCAGCTTTGGACTAGCGGGGCTCACAGATACGCAGTATTTT.

The chain's CDR3 is CASRRDSETQYF. CDR3 coding DNA: TGTGCCAGCAGGCGAGACAGTGAGACCCAGTACTTC. The rearrangement uses TRBV7-9 and TRBJ2-5, with a possible D match to TRBD1 (5 bases). V lost 6 bases, J lost 5 bases, and 10 bases lay in between. The CDR3 is 12 amino acids. CDR1 and CDR2 (germline): SEHNR, FQNEAQ (reference sequence). Together with reference TRBV7-9 and TRBJ2-5, the CDR3 gives the full variable domain: DTGVSQNPRHKITKRGQNVTFRCDPISEHNRLYWYRQTLGQGPEFLTYFQNEAQLEKSRLLSDRFSAERPKGSFSTLEIQRTEQGDSAMYLCASRRDSETQYFGPGTRLLVL.

The chain joins TRBV3-1 (or the pseudogene TRBV3-2) to TRBJ1-6, with TRBD1 as a possible D gene (5 bases). Germline CDR1 LGHDT, CDR2 YNNKEL (reference sequence). The CDR3 totals 17 residues. Trimming removed 3 bases from V and 7 bases from J, with 19 bases in between. The CDR3 reads CASSHVVRGYRNSPLHF. The CDR3 DNA is TGTGCCAGCAGCCATGTGGTAAGGGGTTACAGGAATTCACCCCTCCACTTT.

The chain combines TRBV5-1 with TRBJ2-1; 8 nucleotides align to TRBD2. The germline V gene encodes CDR1 SGHRS and CDR2 YFSETQ. The length of the CDR3 is 13 residues. V was pared by 5 bases and J by 10 bases, with 8 bases of the junction left unmatched. The CDR3 DNA sequence: TGCGCCAGCAGGGATGAGCGGGGGCGGGAGCAGTTCTTC. It translates to CASRDERGREQFF.

The genes are TRBV11-2 and TRBJ2-2; TRBD1 matches 8 bases. Germline loops: CDR1 SGHAT, CDR2 FQNNGV. Trimming cost V 3 bases and J 4 bases; bases outside gene matches: 4. The CDR3 runs 15 residues. Here the CDR3 reads CASSFQGAPTGELFF. CDR3 DNA sequence: TGTGCCAGCAGCTTCCAGGGGGCGCCCACCGGGGAGCTGTTTTTT.

In its sample, this clone was seen a few times. V usage is TRBV4-1 and J usage is TRBJ1-3; D is unclear. This CDR3 region has 16 residues. The ends were cut back, 3 bases at V and 3 bases at J, with 15 bases in the middle. The germline V gene has CDR1 MGHRA and CDR2 YSYEKL. CDR3 nucleotide sequence: TGCGCCAGCAGCCAGGGCCGGGATAGGTATGGAAACACCATATATTTT. Protein sequence: CASSQGRDRYGNTIYF.

The genes are TRBV19 and TRBJ2-5; D possibly corresponds to TRBD1 (5 bases). CDR3 size: 13 residues. Germline loops: CDR1 LNHDA, CDR2 SQIVND (reference sequence). V was clipped by 10 bases and J by 0 bases, with 12 bases between them. This CDR3 reads CATSLTDQETQYF. Here the CDR3 DNA reads TGTGCCACCTCCCTGACAGACCAAGAGACCCAGTACTTC.

V usage is TRBV6-5 and J usage is TRBJ1-1, with D possibly matching TRBD1 (6 bases). The CDR3 runs 13 residues. The germline V gene has CDR1 MNHEY and CDR2 SVGAGI. Between the trimmed V and J ends, which lost 5 bases and 4 bases, there was a span of 11 bases. CDR3 in amino acids: CASSQGGGTEAFF. The CDR3 DNA sequence: TGTGCCAGCAGTCAGGGAGGGGGCACTGAAGCTTTCTTT.